A single sample is the source of the 10 T cell receptor beta chains below, sequenced in a study of OX40 agonist ivuxolimab in advanced cancers. This table comes from immunoSEQ multiplex PCR, and its TCRdb copy is limited to in-frame clones, with some not included. The top ten hold about 17% of the sample, which has tens of thousands of clones, more than 85% seen once. The sequenced sample was CD4+ or CD8+ T cells sorted from blood, obtained in a trial of the OX40 agonist ivuxolimab. These receptors came from an adult with an advanced solid tumor such as melanoma, head and neck, liver or kidney cancer.

The count of this clone is one. The chain recombines TRBV15 with TRBJ1-2, with 8 nucleotides matching TRBD1. The CDR3 loop spans 14 amino acids. V shed 8 bases, J shed 5 bases, and the junction held 10 bases outside the gene matches. Germline values: CDR1 LNHNV, CDR2 YYDKDF (reference sequence). The DNA of the CDR3 is TGTGCCACCGGGGATGGACAGGGAGTTTATGGCTACACCTTC. Translated: CATGDGQGVYGYTF.

This chain links TRBV27 with TRBJ2-7, with TRBD2 matching over 10 bases. CDR1 MNHEY and CDR2 SMNVEV come from the germline V gene (reference sequence). This CDR3 comprises 14 residues. Unmatched junction bases numbered 1, after V lost 3 bases and J lost 2 bases. CDR3 in amino acids: CASSFSGGPYEQYF. For the CDR3, the DNA is TGTGCCAGCAGTTTTAGCGGGGGGCCCTACGAGCAGTACTTC.

The chain uses TRBV4-1 and TRBJ2-5, with no clear D. With 2 bases removed from V and 5 bases from J, the gap between germline ends came to 9 bases. Germline assignment: CDR1 MGHRA and CDR2 YSYEKL. The CDR3 totals 13 residues. In DNA form, the CDR3 reads TGCGCCAGCAGCCAACCCAACGAGGAGACCCAGTACTTC. Its protein is CASSQPNEETQYF.

About this clone: Other DNA sequences in the sample encode the same CDR3. The chain couples TRBV27 to TRBJ2-7; TRBD1 agrees at 9 bases. The CDR3 loop spans 14 amino acids. Germline values: CDR1 MNHEY, CDR2 SMNVEV (reference sequence). With V trimmed by 5 bases and J by 2 bases, 4 bases remained unmatched. The CDR3 DNA is TGTGCCAGCAGTCCGGGACAGGGCGCCTACGAGCAGTACTTC. Its translation: CASSPGQGAYEQYF.

J is TRBJ2-5 and V is TRBV28, with TRBD2 matching 12 bases. CDR1 and CDR2 (germline): MDHEN, SYDVKM. This CDR3 has 16 amino acids. The trim removed 5 bases at V and 5 bases at J, leaving 9 bases unmatched. CDR3 bases: TGTGCCAGCAGTCGGGAAACTAGCGGGGGGATGGAGACCCAGTACTTC. Translating gives CASSRETSGGMETQYF.

This chain connects TRBV28 to TRBJ2-2; unclear D gene. Deletions cut 3 bases from V and 6 bases from J, with 14 bases between. CDR1 is MDHEN and CDR2 is SYDVKM in the germline V gene. The CDR3 covers 15 residues. This CDR3 reads CASSFSRFVAGELFF. The CDR3 DNA follows: TGTGCCAGCAGTTTCTCCCGGTTTGTCGCCGGGGAGCTGTTTTTT.

The CDR3 is CASSIGRSSYNEQFF. CDR3 nucleotide sequence: TGTGCCAGTAGTATTGGGCGAAGCTCCTACAATGAGCAGTTCTTC. The gene calls are TRBV19 and TRBJ2-1; D is unclear. V lost 3 bases to trimming and J lost 0 bases, with 9 bases between them. CDR1 and CDR2 from the germline V gene are LNHDA and SQIVND (reference sequence). CDR3 length: 15 residues.

J is TRBJ1-4 and V is TRBV9; 8 bases agree with TRBD1. Germline-derived CDR1 and CDR2 are SGDLS and YYNGEE. V shed 4 bases and J 8 bases; nucleotides not matched to a gene: 7. CDR3 length: 14 amino acids. This CDR3 reads CASSQMTGEEKLFF. CDR3 nucleotide sequence: TGTGCCAGCAGCCAAATGACAGGGGAGGAAAAACTGTTTTTT.

This sequence joins TRBV5-1 and TRBJ2-7; D gene unclear. The CDR3 loop spans 12 amino acids. Germline lookup yields CDR1 SGHRS and CDR2 YFSETQ. The germline V and J ends were trimmed by 0 bases and 4 bases, with 5 bases remaining between them. Written as DNA, the CDR3 is TGCGCCAGCAGCTTGGACAGATACGAGCAGTACTTC. This gives the protein CASSLDRYEQYF.

This chain joins TRBV7-8 and TRBJ2-7, with D uncertain. V gave up 4 bases and J gave up 5 bases, with 18 bases separating them. Per germline, CDR1 SGHVS and CDR2 FQNEAQ. The CDR3 is made up of 15 amino acids. This CDR3 is CASSSLLDPVDEQYF. The CDR3 DNA reads as TGTGCCAGCAGCTCCCTACTGGACCCAGTCGACGAGCAGTACTTC.